The clone carrying this T cell receptor (beta chain) was found once. Repertoires were generated with immunoSEQ multiplex PCR, while TCRdb's copy carries only in-frame clones and drops some. The profile shows approximately 150,000 clones, around 94% of them singletons. This sample was taken from a study of control samples from healthy donors and cancer patients. Sequencing input: blood. This sequence was found in a woman younger than 30 in good health.

This CDR3 is CASSFNGYGYTF. Written as DNA, the CDR3 is TGTGCCAGCAGTTTTAATGGCTATGGCTACACCTTC. The chain joins TRBV12-3 or TRBV12-4 to TRBJ1-2; D is ambiguous. The CDR3 is 12 amino acids. V was trimmed by 3 bases and J by 4 bases, leaving 6 bases between them.